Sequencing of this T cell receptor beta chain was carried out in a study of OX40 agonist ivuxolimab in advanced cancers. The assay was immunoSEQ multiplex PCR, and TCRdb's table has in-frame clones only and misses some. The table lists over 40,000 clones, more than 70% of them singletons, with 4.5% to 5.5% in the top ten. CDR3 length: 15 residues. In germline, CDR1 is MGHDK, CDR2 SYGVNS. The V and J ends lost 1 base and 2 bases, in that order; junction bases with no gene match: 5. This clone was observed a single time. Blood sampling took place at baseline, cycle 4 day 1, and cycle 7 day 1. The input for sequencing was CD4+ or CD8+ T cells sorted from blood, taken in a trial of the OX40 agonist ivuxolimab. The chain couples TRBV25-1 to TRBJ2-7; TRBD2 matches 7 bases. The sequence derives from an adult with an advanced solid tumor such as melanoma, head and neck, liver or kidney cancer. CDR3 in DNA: TGTGCCAGCAGTGAATGGGGGGAGGGGCCCTACGAGCAGTACTTC. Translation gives CASSEWGEGPYEQYF.